Below, 6 T cell receptor beta chains from the same sample are listed, as sequenced in a study of shared clonotypes between healthy human individuals. Terminally differentiated effector memory CD45RA+ cells were left out of the naive CD8 fraction, which was CD45RO-negative and positively selected for CCR7. Profiled with immunoSEQ multiplex PCR; TCRdb holds only in-frame clones, not every one. The table has around 2.1 million clones, about 92% seen once. Sequencing input: naive CD8+ T cells from PBMCs. These TCRs come from a man aged 18 to 30 in good health. Some clones in this sample may be carry-over from other donors' samples.

The CDR3 sequence: CASSEIWEGVNTEAFF. CDR3 nucleotide sequence: TGTGCCAGCAGTGAAATATGGGAGGGGGTGAACACTGAAGCTTTCTTT. This chain connects TRBV6-1 to TRBJ1-1; a weak D match, TRBD1 (6 bases). Between the trimmed V and J ends, which lost 2 bases and 0 bases, there was a span of 13 bases. The CDR3 is made up of 16 amino acids. Germline V lookup: CDR1 MNHNS, CDR2 SASEGT.

V is TRBV30 and J is TRBJ2-6; 7 bases align to TRBD1. Germline V gene sequence: CDR1 GTSNPN, CDR2 SVGIG (reference sequence). The CDR3 is 14 amino acids. The trim removed 5 bases at V and 2 bases at J, leaving 3 bases unmatched. In DNA form, the CDR3 reads TGTGCCTGGGGCCAGGGGGCTGGGGCCAACGTCCTGACTTTC. This translates into CAWGQGAGANVLTF.

The chain employs TRBV30 and TRBJ1-3; possibly TRBD1 for D (6 bases). With 4 bases removed from V and 3 bases from J, the gap between germline ends came to 10 bases. There are 13 residues in the CDR3. The germline CDR1 and CDR2 sequences are GTSNPN and SVGIG (reference sequence). DNA of the CDR3: TGTGCCTGGACAGGGGTCCGTGGAAACACCATATATTTT. Protein sequence: CAWTGVRGNTIYF.

The rearrangement joins TRBV19 to TRBJ2-7; 8 bases fit TRBD1. The germline gives CDR1 LNHDA, CDR2 SQIVND (reference sequence). The CDR3 consists of 15 residues. The ends lost 5 bases at V and 6 bases at J; junction bases unmatched: 12. CDR3 protein: CASSPVYQGAGEQYF. In DNA, the CDR3 is TGTGCCAGTAGTCCCGTTTACCAGGGGGCGGGCGAGCAGTACTTC. The variable domain in full, completed from reference TRBV19 and TRBJ2-7, reads DGGITQSPKYLFRKEGQNVTLSCEQNLNHDAMYWYRQDPGQGLRLIYYSQIVNDFQKGDIAEGYSVSREKKESFPLTVTSAQKNPTAFYLCASSPVYQGAGEQYFGPGTRLTVT.

V is TRBV15 and J is TRBJ1-5; D is possibly TRBD1 (6 bases). The germline V gene has CDR1 LNHNV and CDR2 YYDKDF (reference sequence). This CDR3 comprises 17 residues. V was pared by 3 bases and J by 6 bases, with 21 bases between. The CDR3 spells CATSSTITGPGVQPQHF. The CDR3 DNA is TGTGCCACCAGCAGCACAATAACAGGGCCCGGAGTTCAGCCCCAGCATTTT.

The J gene is TRBJ1-5, the V gene TRBV7-2; D is uncertain. The germline CDR1 and CDR2 sequences are SGHTA and FQGNSA. This CDR3 is 12 amino acids long. Trimming took 1 base from V and 9 from J, leaving 7 bases between them. The CDR3 DNA is TGTGCCAGCAGCTTAGAGAACATGCCCCAGCATTTT. Its protein product is CASSLENMPQHF.